Below, 24 T cell receptor beta chains from the same sample are listed, as sequenced in a study. TCRdb re-called the RT-PCR reads through MiXCR, storing one row per CDR3 protein. The sample lists around 700,000 distinct CDR3 sequences, approximately 14% occurring once. Sequenced material: memory CD4+ T cells from blood. Source of these receptors: a female donor in good health, serving as a healthy control.

This clonotype has ten or more counts. The chain combines TRBV12-3 or TRBV12-4 with TRBJ1-1; a weak D match, TRBD1 (6 bases). The CDR3 covers 15 residues. The germline V and J ends were trimmed by 6 bases and 1 base, with 15 bases remaining between them. CDR3 region: CASRRTGQKNTEAFF. DNA for the CDR3: TGTGCCAGCAGGAGGACCGGACAGAAGAACACTGAAGCTTTCTTT.

At least ten counts were recorded for this clonotype. The chain uses TRBV10-3 and TRBJ2-2; the match to TRBD1 covers 7 bases. CDR3 length: 15 residues. V lost 4 bases to trimming and J lost 4 bases; unmatched junction nucleotides: 6. Germline V gives CDR1 ENHRY, CDR2 SYGVKD. In DNA form, the CDR3 reads TGTGCCATCAGTGGACAGGGACGGAGCACCGGGGAGCTGTTTTTT. It yields the protein CAISGQGRSTGELFF.

This clonotype was seen just once. The V gene is TRBV11-2, the J gene TRBJ1-6; D is unresolved. This CDR3 is built from 14 residues. V lost 2 bases, J lost 6 bases, and 8 bases lay in between. Germline V lookup: CDR1 SGHAT, CDR2 FQNNGV. The CDR3 is CASSLTWGNSPLHF. The CDR3 nucleotides are TGTGCCAGCAGCTTAACGTGGGGTAATTCACCCCTCCACTTT.

This clonotype has a handful of counts. The chain combines TRBV28 with TRBJ2-7; perhaps TRBD1 as D (5 bases). This CDR3 contains 11 residues. The V gene lost 5 bases and the J gene lost 5 bases, with 7 bases spanning the gap. Germline lookup yields CDR1 MDHEN and CDR2 SYDVKM. CDR3 in amino acids: CASSTTDEQYF. In DNA, the CDR3 is TGTGCCAGCAGTACGACAGACGAGCAGTACTTC.

The rearrangement links TRBV12-3 or TRBV12-4 to TRBJ2-5, with no clear D. The V end lost 6 bases, the J end lost 4 bases, and 9 bases lay between the germline ends. The CDR3 has 12 residues. The CDR3 loop reads CASSRRPETQYF. The DNA of the CDR3 is TGTGCCAGCAGCCGAAGGCCAGAGACCCAGTACTTC.

The chain combines TRBV9 with TRBJ1-5; D gene ambiguous. Trimming shortened V by 7 bases and J by 1 base, and 9 bases separated the two germline ends. The germline V gene encodes CDR1 SGDLS and CDR2 YYNGEE. The CDR3 loop spans 13 amino acids. CDR3 nucleotides: TGTGCCAGCGCAGGCAACAGCAATCAGCCCCAGCATTTT. Protein sequence: CASAGNSNQPQHF.

This clonotype was recorded a few times. The chain carries TRBV7-2 and TRBJ1-1, with D hard to call. V shed 2 bases and J shed 2 bases, with 12 bases lying between them. From germline, CDR1 is SGHTA and CDR2 FQGNSA. This CDR3 region has 15 residues. The CDR3 nucleotides are TGTGCCAGCAGCTTACAACCGGGAGGCAACACTGAAGCTTTCTTT. It translates to CASSLQPGGNTEAFF.

CDR3 in amino acids: CASSQYEYRGAGGANVLTF. The CDR3 bases are TGTGCCAGCAGTCAATATGAGTATCGGGGGGCTGGTGGGGCCAACGTCCTGACTTTC. The chain recombines TRBV28 with TRBJ2-6; weak D call: TRBD2 (7 bases). Per germline, CDR1 MDHEN and CDR2 SYDVKM. This CDR3 has 19 amino acids. V lost 5 bases, J lost 3 bases, and 23 bases lay in between.

The rearrangement uses TRBV5-1 and TRBJ2-7; D gene uncertain. Germline assignment: CDR1 SGHRS and CDR2 YFSETQ. V was shortened by 2 bases and J by 5 bases, with 11 bases between the two germline ends. The CDR3 sequence is 13 residues long. The CDR3 sequence: CASSFSGTDEQYF. The CDR3 DNA sequence: TGCGCCAGCAGCTTTTCAGGTACCGACGAGCAGTACTTC.

This clonotype appeared a few times. The gene calls are TRBV5-1 and TRBJ2-5; the D gene could be TRBD1 or TRBD2 (6 bases each). The V end was cut by 2 bases, the J end by 5 bases, with 16 bases between. In germline, CDR1 is SGHRS, CDR2 YFSETQ. The CDR3 loop spans 15 amino acids. CDR3 in amino acids: CASSLGGTPTETQYF. The CDR3 DNA follows: TGCGCCAGCAGCTTAGGGGGGACACCGACGGAGACCCAGTACTTC.

The chain employs TRBV27 and TRBJ2-2; D ambiguous. CDR1 and CDR2 (germline): MNHEY, SMNVEV (reference sequence). V lost 5 bases and J lost 4, with 8 bases in between. This CDR3 is 13 amino acids long. The CDR3 bases are TGTGCCAGCAGTGCCTACAGCACCGGGGAGCTGTTTTTT. This gives the protein CASSAYSTGELFF.

The V gene is TRBV27, the J gene TRBJ1-1; D not resolved. V gave up 6 bases and J gave up 0 bases, with 14 bases separating them. The CDR3 loop spans 15 amino acids. Germline-derived CDR1 and CDR2 are MNHEY and SMNVEV (reference sequence). CDR3 in amino acids: CASSRGGAMNTEAFF. CDR3 bases: TGTGCCAGCAGCCGAGGAGGTGCGATGAACACTGAAGCTTTCTTT.

This clonotype turned up a few times. V gene TRBV7-9 combines with J gene TRBJ2-3; 8 bases match TRBD1. V trimming: 5 bases; J trimming: 1 base; junction bases outside the gene matches: 8. Per germline, CDR1 SEHNR and CDR2 FQNEAQ (reference sequence). CDR3 length: 16 residues. The CDR3 nucleotides read TGTGCCAGCAGCACGCTGTGGACAGGGCGCACAGATACGCAGTATTTT. Translating it yields CASSTLWTGRTDTQYF.

The chain joins TRBV3-1 to TRBJ2-2; D is undetermined. Per germline, CDR1 LGHDT and CDR2 YNNKEL (reference sequence). The CDR3 runs to 13 residues. V lost 2 bases to trimming and J lost 4 bases, with 5 bases between them. CDR3 bases: TGTGCCAGCAGCCAATATCTCACCGGGGAGCTGTTTTTT. This sequence encodes CASSQYLTGELFF.

This clonotype was recorded at least ten times. The rearrangement links TRBV6-2 or TRBV6-3 to TRBJ1-5; D is ambiguous. There are 14 residues in the CDR3. Deletions cut 0 bases from V and 7 bases from J, with 10 bases between. The germline gives CDR1 MNHEY, CDR2 SVGEGT. The CDR3 coding sequence is TGTGCCAGCAGTTACTCGTCTGTATTCCAGCCCCAGCATTTT. Its translation: CASSYSSVFQPQHF.

As DNA, the CDR3 is TGTGCCAGCAGCCGATTGTCAAGTGTAAGCGAGCAGTACTTC. This codes for CASSRLSSVSEQYF. This chain connects TRBV27 to TRBJ2-7; D is ambiguous. Germline V gives CDR1 MNHEY, CDR2 SMNVEV (reference sequence). Trimming pared 6 bases from V and 6 bases from J, leaving 18 bases between. CDR3 size: 14 residues.

The chain employs TRBV29-1 and TRBJ2-1, with 10 bases that match TRBD2. V dropped 8 bases and J dropped 2; count of bases not matched to a gene: 3. Germline V lookup: CDR1 SQVTM, CDR2 ANQGSEA. This CDR3 is built from 13 residues. This CDR3 is CSYTSGTYNEQFF. Here the CDR3 DNA reads TGCAGCTATACTAGCGGGACCTACAATGAGCAGTTCTTC.

In its sample, this clonotype was seen many times. The rearrangement uses TRBV10-3 and TRBJ2-1; TRBD2 might be the D (5 bases). CDR1 and CDR2 (germline): ENHRY, SYGVKD. Trimming removed 8 bases from V and 5 bases from J, with 13 bases in between. The CDR3 covers 13 residues. CDR3: CAISAGLDNEQFF. As DNA, the CDR3 is TGTGCCATCTCGGCGGGTCTCGACAATGAGCAGTTCTTC.

This chain uses TRBV7-9 with TRBJ2-3; either TRBD1 or TRBD2 may supply D (5 bases each). Germline CDR1 reads SEHNR; CDR2 reads FQNEAQ (reference sequence). There are 15 residues in the CDR3. Deletions cut 8 bases from V and 0 bases from J, with 15 bases between. The CDR3 DNA sequence: TGTGCCAGCCTCCTGGGGGATTACAGCACAGATACGCAGTATTTT. It encodes CASLLGDYSTDTQYF. The variable domain in full, completed from reference TRBV7-9 and TRBJ2-3, reads DTGVSQNPRHKITKRGQNVTFRCDPISEHNRLYWYRQTLGQGPEFLTYFQNEAQLEKSRLLSDRFSAERPKGSFSTLEIQRTEQGDSAMYLCASLLGDYSTDTQYFGPGTRLTVL.

The chain recombines TRBV21-1 with TRBJ2-1. TRBV21-1 is tagged as a pseudogene. CDR3 length: 15 residues. DNA for the CDR3: TGTGCCAGCAGCAAAAACCCGAGCTCCTACAATGAGCAGTTCTTC. This codes for CASSKNPSSYNEQFF.

CDR3 region: CATSRDPGADQPQHF. The CDR3 DNA follows: TGTGCCACCAGCAGAGATCCAGGAGCGGATCAGCCCCAGCATTTT. The V and J genes are TRBV15 and TRBJ1-5; D is ambiguous. V dropped 0 bases and J dropped 5 bases, with 11 bases sitting between them. Germline assignment: CDR1 LNHNV and CDR2 YYDKDF (reference sequence). CDR3 length equals 15 residues.

In its sample, this clonotype was seen many times. The J gene is TRBJ2-1, the V gene TRBV7-9; TRBD2 matches at 8 bases. The CDR3 contains 13 residues. V shed 5 bases, J shed 5 bases, and the junction held 2 bases outside the gene matches. Germline V gene data show CDR1 as SEHNR and CDR2 as FQNEAQ (reference sequence). The CDR3 loop reads CASSDSGDNEQFF. CDR3 DNA: TGTGCCAGCAGCGATAGCGGGGACAATGAGCAGTTCTTC.

This clonotype has a count of ten or more. This chain joins TRBV24-1 and TRBJ2-1, with 13 bases aligning to TRBD2. The CDR3 sequence is 16 residues long. J gave up 5 bases and V 7 bases, and 7 bases lay outside the gene matches. The V gene's germline CDR1 is KGHDR and CDR2 SFDVKD. DNA of the CDR3: TGTGCCACCAGCAGGACTAGCGGGAGTGTCAACAATGAGCAGTTCTTC. It is translated as CATSRTSGSVNNEQFF.

This clonotype showed up many times. This rearrangement joins TRBV10-3 to TRBJ1-1; TRBD1 aligns across 8 bases. Per the germline V gene, CDR1 is ENHRY and CDR2 is SYGVKD. The CDR3 spans 14 residues. After removal of 4 bases from V and 1 base from J, the junction contained 2 bases not matched to a gene. The CDR3 nucleotides read TGTGCCATCAGTGGGACAGGGAGGAACACTGAAGCTTTCTTT. Amino acids: CAISGTGRNTEAFF.